A single sample is the source of the 6 T cell receptor beta chains below, sequenced in a study of radiation and T cells in renal cell carcinoma. Generated by immunoSEQ multiplex PCR, the TCRdb table keeps only in-frame clones and is missing some. The sample shows roughly 130,000 clones, more than 75% of them seen only once. Time point specified: blood 2 weeks post-SBRT. Described treatment: 15 Gy SBRT to primary tumor, nephrectomy 4 weeks later. The sequences come from blood, collected from a patient whose treatment included radiotherapy and nephrectomy. These receptors were taken from a woman in her sixties or seventies with renal cell carcinoma.

V usage is TRBV19 and J usage is TRBJ1-3, with 7 bases lining up with TRBD1. The CDR3 spans 14 residues. V lost 9 bases, J lost 3 bases, and 8 bases stayed unmatched. CDR1 is LNHDA, CDR2 SQIVND, per germline (reference sequence). CDR3 sequence reads: CASTYRGSGNTIYF. The CDR3 DNA follows: TGTGCCAGCACCTACAGGGGAAGTGGAAACACCATATATTTT.

The chain joins TRBV4-1 to TRBJ2-3; 12 bases fit TRBD2. Germline-derived CDR1 and CDR2 are MGHRA and YSYEKL. There are 15 residues in the CDR3. V trimming: 4 bases; J trimming: 4 bases; junction bases outside the gene matches: 3. In nucleotides, the CDR3 is TGCGCCAGCAGCCTCCTAGCGGGGGGGTCAGATACGCAGTATTTT. Residues: CASSLLAGGSDTQYF.

This clone was detected only once. The DNA for the CDR3 is TGTGCCAGCAGCTCCGGGCGGGCAGATACGCAGTATTTT. Encoded protein: CASSSGRADTQYF. The rearrangement joins TRBV11-1 to TRBJ2-3; perhaps TRBD2 as D (5 bases). This CDR3 region has 13 residues. Trimming left V 4 bases short and J 4 bases short, with 9 bases between. Germline V lookup: CDR1 SGHAT, CDR2 FQDESV (reference sequence).

V and J are TRBV14 and TRBJ1-5, with TRBD1 matching over 9 bases. Germline assignment: CDR1 SGHDN and CDR2 FVKESK. Trimming at V came to 4 bases and at J to 11 bases, leaving 21 bases not matched to a gene. The CDR3 loop spans 18 amino acids. The CDR3 sequence: CASSPRDRVIPFYWAQHF. The CDR3 DNA reads TGTGCCAGCAGCCCCCGGGACAGGGTCATTCCGTTTTATTGGGCCCAGCATTTT.

J is TRBJ2-1 and V is TRBV6-6, with TRBD2 matching over 9 bases. The CDR3 extends over 16 amino acids. Germline values: CDR1 MNHNY, CDR2 SVGAGI (reference sequence). V gave up 4 bases and J gave up 4 bases; unmatched junction bases: 8. As DNA, the CDR3 is TGTGCCAGCAGTTCCTATAGCGGGGGTACATACAATGAGCAGTTCTTC. Its translation is CASSSYSGGTYNEQFF.

This clone was picked up a small number of times. V usage is TRBV6-5 and J usage is TRBJ1-5; D unresolved. Trimming removed 2 bases from V and 5 bases from J, with 7 bases in between. CDR3 length: 13 amino acids. Germline V CDR1 and CDR2: MNHEY, SVGAGI. The CDR3 DNA reads TGTGCCAGCAGTTACCGTCAGGATCAGCCCCAGCATTTT. Translating gives CASSYRQDQPQHF.